One sample yielded the 23 T cell receptor beta chains listed below, sequenced in a study of cytomegalovirus exposure and HLA in healthy donors. The PCR ran on 60 Vbeta and 13 Jbeta primers. Method: immunoSEQ multiplex PCR; TCRdb's copy keeps in-frame clones and lacks some. The data hold roughly 150,000 clones, with 80% observed a single time. The sequenced sample consisted of PBMCs. All receptors come from a woman in her thirties or forties in good health and CMV-seronegative.

This clone was seen more than once but under ten times. The V and J genes are TRBV2 and TRBJ2-7; TRBD2 matches at 10 bases. The length of the CDR3 is 15 residues. The J segment lost 3 bases and the V segment lost 4 bases, leaving 6 bases of the junction unmatched. CDR1 is SNHLY, CDR2 FYNNEI, per germline. Here the CDR3 DNA reads TGTGCCAGCAGTGTAGAGCGGGGGGGGATCTACGAGCAGTACTTC. Amino acids: CASSVERGGIYEQYF. Full variable domain (outside the CDR3, taken from reference TRBV2 and TRBJ2-7): EPEVTQTPSHQVTQMGQEVILRCVPISNHLYFYWYRQILGQKVEFLVSFYNNEISEKSEIFDDQFSVERPDGSNFTLKIRSTKLEDSAMYFCASSVERGGIYEQYFGPGTRLTVT.

The chain links TRBV10-3 to TRBJ2-7; 11 nucleotides line up with TRBD2. CDR3 length: 18 residues. CDR1 and CDR2 from the germline V gene are ENHRY and SYGVKD. Germline trimming cut 5 bases from V and 6 bases from J; bases unmatched to any gene: 18. The CDR3 coding sequence is TGTGCCATCAGTCCGGTAGGGACTAGCGGTTCCACCCCGGGCGAGCAGTACTTC. This gives the protein CAISPVGTSGSTPGEQYF.

The genes are TRBV4-3 and TRBJ2-3; TRBD2 agrees at 9 bases. The V gene's germline CDR1 is LGHNA and CDR2 YSLEER. V shed 0 bases and J 2 bases; nucleotides not matched to a gene: 9. The CDR3 has 18 amino acids. The CDR3 loop is CASSQEGGGAVPTDTQYF. CDR3 nucleotide sequence: TGCGCCAGCAGCCAAGAAGGCGGGGGGGCCGTCCCCACAGATACGCAGTATTTT.

The chain links TRBV12-5 to TRBJ2-1; D is perhaps TRBD1 (6 bases). Deletions cut 2 bases from V and 3 bases from J, with 17 bases between. CDR3 size: 17 residues. Germline V lookup: CDR1 LGHNT, CDR2 FRNRAP. This CDR3 is CASGLPTDRYLYNEQFF. The CDR3 bases are TGTGCTAGTGGTTTGCCCACCGACAGGTACCTCTACAATGAGCAGTTCTTC.

V is TRBV9 and J is TRBJ2-3; D not resolved. The germline V gene has CDR1 SGDLS and CDR2 YYNGEE. This CDR3 is 17 amino acids long. The germline V and J ends were trimmed by 0 bases and 0 bases, with 14 bases remaining between them. The CDR3 bases are TGTGCCAGCAGCGTAGGTCCCTTTCGGTATAGCACAGATACGCAGTATTTT. Protein: CASSVGPFRYSTDTQYF.

This chain links TRBV11-3 with TRBJ1-2, with no clear D. In germline, CDR1 is SGHNT, CDR2 YENEEA. The germline V and J ends were trimmed by 2 bases and 1 base, with 5 bases remaining between them. This CDR3 is 13 amino acids long. The CDR3 coding sequence is TGTGCCAGCAGCTTATCACTTAACTATGGCTACACCTTC. Amino acid sequence: CASSLSLNYGYTF.

J is TRBJ2-6 and V is TRBV2, with 7 bases fitting TRBD1. The CDR3 has 16 residues. Per the germline V gene, CDR1 is SNHLY and CDR2 is FYNNEI. With 10 bases clipped from V and 0 bases from J, the junction kept 9 bases outside the gene matches. The CDR3 spells CATTTGKSSGANVLTF. CDR3 in DNA: TGTGCCACCACGACAGGGAAGAGCTCTGGGGCCAACGTCCTGACTTTC. Full variable domain (remainder filled in from reference TRBV2 and TRBJ2-6): EPEVTQTPSHQVTQMGQEVILRCVPISNHLYFYWYRQILGQKVEFLVSFYNNEISEKSEIFDDQFSVERPDGSNFTLKIRSTKLEDSAMYFCATTTGKSSGANVLTFGAGSRLTVL.

The chain is built from TRBV29-1 and TRBJ1-2; 8 bases are a match to TRBD1. CDR1 SQVTM and CDR2 ANQGSEA come from the germline V gene. The CDR3 runs to 12 residues. V shed 6 bases, J shed 8 bases, and the junction held 8 bases outside the gene matches. CDR3 loop: CSVADRGRGYTF. CDR3 nucleotide sequence: TGCAGCGTAGCCGACAGGGGTAGGGGCTACACCTTC. The whole variable domain, filled in from reference TRBV29-1 and TRBJ1-2, reads SAVISQKPSRDICQRGTSLTIQCQVDSQVTMMFWYRQQPGQSLTLIATANQGSEATYESGFVIDKFPISRPNLTFSTLTVSNMSPEDSSIYLCSVADRGRGYTFGSGTRLTVV.

This chain links TRBV11-2 with TRBJ2-3; 10 bases are shared with TRBD2. The germline V gene encodes CDR1 SGHAT and CDR2 FQNNGV. This CDR3 region has 15 residues. V shed 5 bases, J shed 2 bases, and the junction held 4 bases outside the gene matches. CDR3 region: CASSSSGRSTDTQYF. CDR3 DNA: TGTGCCAGCAGCAGTAGCGGGAGGTCCACAGATACGCAGTATTTT.

This chain connects TRBV6-1 to TRBJ1-5; TRBD1 aligns across 7 bases. Germline assignment: CDR1 MNHNS and CDR2 SASEGT. With V trimmed by 3 bases and J by 13 bases, 6 bases remained unmatched. The CDR3 extends over 12 amino acids. The CDR3 loop reads CASSEPRDSQHF. The CDR3 DNA reads as TGTGCCAGCAGTGAGCCCCGGGACAGTCAGCATTTT.

The CDR3 DNA reads TGTGCCAGCAGCGACCAAGAGACCCAGTACTTC. Amino acids: CASSDQETQYF. V gene TRBV2 combines with J gene TRBJ2-5; D remains ambiguous. The CDR3 totals 11 residues. The germline V and J ends were trimmed by 6 bases and 0 bases, with 2 bases remaining between them. Germline lookup yields CDR1 SNHLY and CDR2 FYNNEI.

The rearrangement uses TRBV29-1 and TRBJ2-4; the match to TRBD2 covers 8 bases. J was trimmed by 6 bases and V by 2 bases; bases with no gene match: 9. The CDR3 is made up of 15 amino acids. In germline, CDR1 is SQVTM, CDR2 ANQGSEA. The CDR3 DNA sequence: TGCAGCGTTGAAAATCGGGGGGGCCTGCCAAACATTCAGTACTTC. This translates into CSVENRGGLPNIQYF.

The genes are TRBV21-1 and TRBJ1-2. TRBV21-1 is a known pseudogene. This CDR3 is 15 amino acids long. CDR3 sequence: CASLFPGGPNYGYTF. Here the CDR3 DNA reads TGTGCCAGCCTTTTCCCGGGAGGGCCTAACTATGGCTACACCTTC.

As for this clone: Other nucleotide sequences from this sample produce the same CDR3. The rearrangement joins TRBV28 to TRBJ1-5, with D possibly being TRBD1 (5 bases). The CDR3 loop spans 14 amino acids. V was pared by 6 bases and J by 2 bases, with 11 bases between. CDR1 and CDR2 from the germline V gene are MDHEN and SYDVKM. CDR3 loop: CASSRDSRNQPQHF. The CDR3 coding sequence is TGTGCCAGCAGCCGGGACTCACGCAATCAGCCCCAGCATTTT.

The chain joins TRBV27 to TRBJ2-7; tentative D call: TRBD2 (6 bases). Trimming removed 7 bases at V and 6 bases at J, with 22 bases between. This CDR3 spans 15 amino acids. Germline V CDR1 and CDR2: MNHEY, SMNVEV (reference sequence). This CDR3 reads CASKRGAGTYSEQYF. The CDR3 region has the DNA TGTGCCAGCAAAAGAGGGGCGGGGACCTATAGCGAGCAGTACTTC.

This clone was counted once. The rearrangement joins TRBV5-1 to TRBJ2-7, with D uncertain. This CDR3 spans 14 amino acids. V was trimmed by 1 base and J by 1 base, leaving 9 bases between them. CDR1 is SGHRS and CDR2 is YFSETQ in the germline V gene. The CDR3 is CASSLKSDSYEQYF. As DNA, the CDR3 is TGCGCCAGCAGCTTGAAGAGCGATTCCTACGAGCAGTACTTC.

Here the CDR3 DNA reads TGTGCCAGTAGTATATGGTCTAGCGTGGGCAATGAGCAGTTCTTC. Residues: CASSIWSSVGNEQFF. The chain recombines TRBV19 with TRBJ2-1; D possibly corresponds to TRBD2 (6 bases). This CDR3 is 15 amino acids long. V lost 2 bases and J 6 bases, leaving 14 bases between the germline ends. CDR1 is LNHDA and CDR2 is SQIVND in the germline V gene (reference sequence).

The chain couples TRBV28 to TRBJ1-3; 7 nucleotides align to TRBD1. J was trimmed by 0 bases and V by 2 bases; bases with no gene match: 10. Germline V gene sequence: CDR1 MDHEN, CDR2 SYDVKM. The CDR3 sequence is 18 residues long. The CDR3 here is CASSLPRTGAFSGNTIYF. The CDR3 DNA reads as TGTGCCAGCAGTTTACCTAGGACAGGAGCTTTCTCTGGAAACACCATATATTTT.

CDR3 residues: CASSLWIAGGFTDTQYF. Written as DNA, the CDR3 is TGTGCCAGCAGTTTATGGATAGCGGGGGGGTTCACAGATACGCAGTATTTT. This chain connects TRBV27 to TRBJ2-3; TRBD2 matches 11 bases. The CDR3 sequence is 17 residues long. Germline values: CDR1 MNHEY, CDR2 SMNVEV (reference sequence). V was clipped by 1 base and J by 2 bases; unmatched bases: 5.

The chain carries TRBV28 and TRBJ1-5, with D possibly TRBD1 on 5 matching bases. V lost 6 bases, J lost 3 bases, and 15 bases lay in between. This CDR3 contains 15 residues. Germline V lookup: CDR1 MDHEN, CDR2 SYDVKM. CDR3 bases: TGTGCCAGCAGCGGACACCCCCGAGACAATCAGCCCCAGCATTTT. Protein sequence: CASSGHPRDNQPQHF.

V gene TRBV5-5 combines with J gene TRBJ2-7, with a weak D call TRBD2 (5 bases). V was clipped by 4 bases and J by 9 bases, with 17 bases between them. The CDR3 is made up of 13 amino acids. Germline loops: CDR1 SGHKS, CDR2 YYEKEE (reference sequence). This CDR3 reads CASSPRADFAQYF. DNA of the CDR3: TGTGCCAGCAGCCCGAGGGCAGATTTTGCGCAGTACTTC.

This sequence joins TRBV5-6 and TRBJ2-7; TRBD1 matches at 10 bases. CDR1 and CDR2 from the germline V gene are SGHDT and YYEEEE. The CDR3 extends over 15 amino acids. V dropped 2 bases and J dropped 6; count of bases not matched to a gene: 8. CDR3 amino acids: CASSFAGTGVGEQYF. In DNA, the CDR3 is TGTGCCAGCAGCTTCGCCGGGACAGGGGTAGGCGAGCAGTACTTC.

For this clone: At the DNA level, this CDR3 is encoded by other sequences in the same sample as well. This chain joins TRBV10-2 and TRBJ1-3; 7 positions match TRBD1. V lost 6 bases, J lost 2 bases, and 4 bases stayed unmatched. Germline V gene data show CDR1 as WSHSY and CDR2 as SAAADI. The CDR3 runs 14 residues. The CDR3 region is CASRTGTAGNTIYF. As DNA, the CDR3 is TGCGCCAGCAGGACCGGGACAGCTGGAAACACCATATATTTT.